This entry lists 14 T cell receptor beta chains sequenced from one sample in a study of cytomegalovirus exposure and HLA in healthy donors. PCR involved 60 Vbeta and 13 Jbeta primers. The table came from immunoSEQ multiplex PCR; TCRdb's copy has only in-frame clones and leaves some out. The sample has about 180,000 clones, around 75% seen once; the top ten hold about 2.3%. Source material: PBMCs. Receptors were obtained from a female donor in good health and CMV-seronegative.

This clone was detected once. The chain is built from TRBV4-2 and TRBJ2-7, with TRBD2 matching over 7 bases. V shed 0 bases, J shed 0 bases, and the junction held 2 bases outside the gene matches. Germline CDR1 is LGHNA and CDR2 is YNFKEQ. The CDR3 is made up of 15 amino acids. The CDR3 sequence: CASSQEGLNSYEQYF. The CDR3 DNA is TGTGCCAGCAGCCAAGAGGGACTAAACTCCTACGAGCAGTACTTC.

The rearrangement joins TRBV11-1 to TRBJ2-3, with D possibly TRBD2 on 6 matching bases. The V gene lost 6 bases and the J gene lost 5 bases, with 18 bases spanning the gap. Germline CDR1 is SGHAT and CDR2 is FQDESV (reference sequence). This CDR3 contains 15 residues. The CDR3 coding sequence is TGTGCCAGCAGTTCTAGATCCCCGGGACTAGATACGCAGTATTTT. It codes for CASSSRSPGLDTQYF.

This clone was detected a few times. The chain joins TRBV19 to TRBJ1-3, with D unresolved. The CDR3 runs to 14 residues. Trimming stripped 1 base from V and 4 bases from J, with 8 bases between. Per germline, CDR1 LNHDA and CDR2 SQIVND (reference sequence). The CDR3 region is CASSIAGSGNTIYF. The CDR3 DNA reads as TGTGCCAGTAGTATAGCGGGGTCCGGAAACACCATATATTTT.

The CDR3 loop reads CASSESHVGTKYF. The DNA of the CDR3 is TGCGCCAGCAGTGAGTCGCATGTGGGGACAAAGTATTTT. The J gene is TRBJ2-3, the V gene TRBV10-1; tentative D call: TRBD1 (6 bases). V lost 0 bases and J 13 bases, leaving 14 bases between the germline ends. The CDR3 consists of 13 residues. Germline V CDR1 and CDR2: WNHNN, SYGVQD (reference sequence).

The chain is built from TRBV2 and TRBJ2-3, with TRBD2 identical over 7 bases. The CDR3 totals 14 residues. Germline V gene data show CDR1 as SNHLY and CDR2 as FYNNEI. With V trimmed by 6 bases and J by 6 bases, 9 bases remained unmatched. CDR3 bases: TGTGCCAGCAGCGACCAGAGCGGGATTGATACGCAGTATTTT. Its translation is CASSDQSGIDTQYF. Looking up the rest from reference TRBV2 and TRBJ2-3 gives the full variable domain: EPEVTQTPSHQVTQMGQEVILRCVPISNHLYFYWYRQILGQKVEFLVSFYNNEISEKSEIFDDQFSVERPDGSNFTLKIRSTKLEDSAMYFCASSDQSGIDTQYFGPGTRLTVL.

CDR3 region: CASSWGQGTGELFF. Written as DNA, the CDR3 is TGTGCCAGCAGCTGGGGACAGGGGACCGGGGAGCTGTTTTTT. The rearrangement uses TRBV11-3 and TRBJ2-2, with 10 bases aligning to TRBD1. The V gene end was trimmed by 4 bases and the J gene end by 5 bases; junction bases not matched to a gene: 1. The germline V gene encodes CDR1 SGHNT and CDR2 YENEEA. This CDR3 has 14 residues.

The chain joins TRBV11-2 to TRBJ1-5; D unclear. Per germline, CDR1 SGHAT and CDR2 FQNNGV. The CDR3 covers 15 residues. V shed 4 bases and J shed 2 bases, with 12 bases lying between them. CDR3 DNA: TGTGCCAGCAGCTCCCATACGCGAGGCAATCAGCCCCAGCATTTT. It is translated as CASSSHTRGNQPQHF.

V and J are TRBV18 and TRBJ2-7, with a weak D call TRBD1 (6 bases). Germline V CDR1 and CDR2: KGHSH, LQKENI. This CDR3 region has 15 residues. The V end lost 4 bases, the J end lost 2 bases, and 15 bases lay between the germline ends. CDR3 coding DNA: TGTGCCAGCTCACGACAGGACGGTTTTGCCTACGAGCAGTACTTC. Its protein product is CASSRQDGFAYEQYF.

The chain carries TRBV6-5 and TRBJ2-5, with TRBD2 identical over 9 bases. Germline lookup yields CDR1 MNHEY and CDR2 SVGAGI. With 4 bases clipped from V and 4 bases from J, the junction kept 10 bases outside the gene matches. The CDR3 covers 16 residues. The CDR3 loop reads CASSFLGLANSETQYF. The CDR3 DNA reads TGTGCCAGCAGTTTCCTGGGACTAGCCAACTCAGAGACCCAGTACTTC.

The rearrangement links TRBV28 to TRBJ1-2; no definite D call. V was trimmed by 6 bases and J by 7 bases, leaving 9 bases between them. Germline CDR1 is MDHEN and CDR2 is SYDVKM. CDR3 length: 11 residues. The DNA for the CDR3 is TGTGCCAGCAGCGGGGTGGGTGGCTACACCTTC. Translated: CASSGVGGYTF.

The rearrangement joins TRBV30 to TRBJ2-1; 7 nucleotides align to TRBD2. The CDR3 loop spans 14 amino acids. Trimming cost V 2 bases and J 2 bases; bases outside gene matches: 3. CDR1 and CDR2 (germline): GTSNPN, SVGIG (reference sequence). The CDR3 protein is CAWSMAGAYNEQFF. Written as DNA, the CDR3 is TGTGCCTGGAGTATGGCGGGGGCCTACAATGAGCAGTTCTTC.

The V gene is TRBV27, the J gene TRBJ2-1; TRBD2 aligns across 10 bases. CDR1 and CDR2 from the germline V gene are MNHEY and SMNVEV (reference sequence). With 3 bases clipped from V and 10 bases from J, the junction kept 12 bases outside the gene matches. The CDR3 has 16 amino acids. CDR3 coding DNA: TGTGCCAGCAGTTTCTTGGCTAGCGGGAGTCTGCGGGAGCAGTTCTTC. Amino acids: CASSFLASGSLREQFF.

CDR3 bases: TGCGCCAGCAGCCAAGGTTGGCGGGCCCGGACGGATGAGCAGTTCTTC. This encodes CASSQGWRARTDEQFF. The chain links TRBV4-3 to TRBJ2-1; tentative D call: TRBD2 (5 bases). Germline V lookup: CDR1 LGHNA, CDR2 YSLEER. Trimming took off 1 base at V and 8 bases at J, with 18 bases between the two ends. The CDR3 contains 16 residues.

V and J are TRBV4-1 and TRBJ2-1; 11 bases line up with TRBD2. This CDR3 has 15 amino acids. With 4 bases clipped from V and 6 bases from J, the junction kept 5 bases outside the gene matches. Germline loops: CDR1 MGHRA, CDR2 YSYEKL. The CDR3 reads CASSRGLAEGNEQFF. The CDR3 region has the DNA TGCGCCAGCAGCCGGGGACTAGCGGAGGGCAATGAGCAGTTCTTC.